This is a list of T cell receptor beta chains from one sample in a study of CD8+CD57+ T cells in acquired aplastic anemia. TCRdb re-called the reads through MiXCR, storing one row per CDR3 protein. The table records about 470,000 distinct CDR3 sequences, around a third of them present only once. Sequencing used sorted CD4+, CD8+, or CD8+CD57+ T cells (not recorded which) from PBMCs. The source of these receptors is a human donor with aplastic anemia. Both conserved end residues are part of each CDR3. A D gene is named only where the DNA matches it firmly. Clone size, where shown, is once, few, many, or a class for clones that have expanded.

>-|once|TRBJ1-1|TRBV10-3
CAISDTVAEAFF
TGTGCCATCAGTGACACAGTCGCTGAAGCTTTCTTT
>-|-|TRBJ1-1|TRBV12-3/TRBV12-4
CASSFGGAEAFF
TGTGCCAGCAGTTTTGGGGGTGCTGAAGCTTTCTTT
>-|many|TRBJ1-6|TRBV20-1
CSAKQGPKVGPLHF
TGCAGTGCTAAACAGGGCCCGAAGGTAGGACCCCTCCACTTT
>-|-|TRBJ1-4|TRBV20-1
CSATTGLTSEKLFF
TGCAGTGCAACCACAGGGCTGACTAGTGAAAAACTGTTTTTT
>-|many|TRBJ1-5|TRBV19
CASSIQGDNQPQHF
TGTGCCAGTAGTATCCAGGGAGACAATCAGCCCCAGCATTTT
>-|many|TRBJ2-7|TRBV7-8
CASSLRGGPYEQYF
TGTGCCAGCAGCTTAAGAGGAGGACCCTACGAGCAGTACTTC
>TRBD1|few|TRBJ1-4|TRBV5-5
CASSLTGPNEKLFF
TGTGCCAGCAGCCTGACAGGGCCTAATGAAAAACTGTTTTTT
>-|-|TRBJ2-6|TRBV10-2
CASSLTQEAGANVLTF
TGCGCCAGCAGTCTGACCCAGGAGGCTGGGGCCAACGTCCTGACTTTC
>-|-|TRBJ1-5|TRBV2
CASSPHRVGNQPQHF
TGTGCCAGCAGTCCCCACAGGGTTGGAAATCAGCCCCAGCATTTT
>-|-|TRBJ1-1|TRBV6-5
CASSTRGTIREAFF
TGTGCCAGCAGTACTCGGGGAACCATACGTGAAGCTTTCTTT
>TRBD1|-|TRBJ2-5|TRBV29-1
CSPEGQSVRETQYF
TGCAGCCCCGAGGGACAGTCGGTGCGAGAGACCCAATACTTC
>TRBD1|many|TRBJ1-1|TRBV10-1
CASSPKLGTGITEAFF
TGCGCCAGCAGTCCTAAACTCGGGACAGGGATAACTGAAGCTTTCTTT
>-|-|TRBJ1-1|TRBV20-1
CSAILRTVNTEAFF
TGCAGTGCTATCCTCAGGACGGTGAACACTGAAGCTTTCTTT
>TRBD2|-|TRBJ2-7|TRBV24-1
CASSLTLAGDYEQYF
TGTGCCAGCAGTCTTACCTTAGCGGGTGACTACGAGCAGTACTTC
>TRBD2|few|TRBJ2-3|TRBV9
CASGGPTSGIHTQYF
TGTGCCAGCGGCGGCCCGACTAGCGGGATACATACGCAGTATTTT
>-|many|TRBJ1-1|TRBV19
CASSRYADREAFF
TGTGCCAGTTCTCGATATGCGGATAGGGAAGCTTTCTTT
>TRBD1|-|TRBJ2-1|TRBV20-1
CSAARGTGANEQFF
TGCAGTGCTGCCAGAGGGACAGGGGCCAATGAGCAGTTCTTC
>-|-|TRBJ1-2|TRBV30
CAWSVKTGYYGYTF
TGTGCCTGGAGTGTAAAGACAGGTTACTATGGCTACACCTTC
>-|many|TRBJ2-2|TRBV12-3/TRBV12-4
CASSPAGVGTGELFF
TGTGCCAGCAGCCCAGCAGGCGTTGGTACCGGGGAGCTGTTTTTT
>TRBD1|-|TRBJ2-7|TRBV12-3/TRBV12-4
CASSLSRDRGYEQYF
TGTGCCAGCAGCCTATCCCGGGACAGGGGCTACGAGCAGTACTTC
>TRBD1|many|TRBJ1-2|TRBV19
CASSIPGGDYGYTF
TGTGCCAGTAGTATCCCAGGGGGCGACTATGGCTACACCTTC
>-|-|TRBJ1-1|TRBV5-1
CASSLRTARNTEAFF
TGCGCCAGCAGCTTACGGACAGCCAGAAACACTGAAGCTTTCTTT
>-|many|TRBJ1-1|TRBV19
CASSTTRENTEAFF
TGTGCCAGTAGTACTACACGGGAGAACACTGAAGCTTTCTTT
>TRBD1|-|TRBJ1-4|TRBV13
CASSSGGDLFSEKLFF
TGTGCCAGCAGCTCAGGGGGCGATCTGTTTAGTGAAAAACTGTTTTTT
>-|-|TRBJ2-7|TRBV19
CASSFSRQSQYYEQYF
TGTGCCAGTAGTTTCTCACGACAGTCCCAGTACTACGAGCAGTACTTC
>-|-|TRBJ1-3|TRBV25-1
CASSDLDWNSGNTIYF
TGTGCCAGCAGTGATCTGGACTGGAACTCTGGAAACACCATATATTTT
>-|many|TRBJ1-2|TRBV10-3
CAISELAEPGTQIYGYTF
TGTGCCATCAGTGAGCTTGCAGAACCGGGAACACAGATCTATGGCTACACCTTC
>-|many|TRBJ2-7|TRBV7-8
CASSTRDRTNEQYF
TGTGCCAGCAGCACGAGAGACAGGACTAACGAGCAGTACTTC
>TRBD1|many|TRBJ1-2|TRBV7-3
CASKRTGVNYGYTF
TGTGCCAGCAAAAGGACAGGGGTTAACTATGGCTACACCTTC
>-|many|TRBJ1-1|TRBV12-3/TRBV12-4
CASRSTGPEAFF
TGTGCCAGCAGAAGCACAGGGCCTGAAGCTTTCTTT
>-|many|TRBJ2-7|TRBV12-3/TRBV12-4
CASSRLRNYEQYF
TGTGCCAGCAGCCGGCTACGTAACTACGAGCAGTACTTC
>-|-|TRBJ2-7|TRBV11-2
CASSLVSGGTYTYEQYF
TGTGCCAGCAGCTTAGTTTCCGGAGGGACTTACACATACGAGCAGTACTTC
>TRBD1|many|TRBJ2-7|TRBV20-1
CSARIGTGFEEQYF
TGCAGTGCTAGGATCGGGACAGGGTTCGAGGAGCAGTACTTC
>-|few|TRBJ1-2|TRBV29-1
CSVEYNYGYGYTF
TGCAGCGTTGAATACAACTACGGCTATGGCTACACCTTC
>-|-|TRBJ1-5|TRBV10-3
CAISEIQGSWTQHF
TGTGCCATCAGTGAGATTCAGGGATCCTGGACCCAGCATTTT
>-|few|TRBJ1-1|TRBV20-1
CSAPQGDTEAFF
TGCAGTGCTCCACAGGGCGACACTGAAGCTTTCTTT
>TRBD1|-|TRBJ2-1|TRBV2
CASSADRGGNEQFF
TGTGCCAGCAGCGCTGACAGGGGCGGGAATGAGCAGTTCTTC
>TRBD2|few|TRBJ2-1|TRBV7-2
CASSLGLAGGNEQFF
TGTGCCAGCAGCTTAGGACTAGCGGGGGGCAATGAGCAGTTCTTC
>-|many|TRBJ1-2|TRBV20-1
CSARVGREGYGYTF
TGCAGTGCTAGAGTTGGCAGGGAGGGCTATGGCTACACCTTC
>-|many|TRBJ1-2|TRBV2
CASSKSGLLAGGYTF
TGTGCCAGCAGCAAATCGGGGCTGCTGGCCGGTGGCTACACCTTC
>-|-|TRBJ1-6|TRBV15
CATSRDGQFNSPLHF
TGTGCCACCAGCAGAGACGGACAGTTTAATTCACCCCTCCACTTT
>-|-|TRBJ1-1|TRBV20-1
CSAKEGAERNTEAFF
TGCAGTGCTAAAGAAGGGGCAGAGAGGAACACTGAAGCTTTCTTT
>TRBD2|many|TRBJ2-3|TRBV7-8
CASSSLAGPTDTQYF
TGTGCCAGCAGCTCTCTAGCGGGCCCTACAGATACGCAGTATTTT
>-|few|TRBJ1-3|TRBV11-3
CASSLDPLFTPSSGNTIYF
TGTGCCAGCAGCTTAGATCCCCTTTTCACTCCTTCCTCTGGAAACACCATATATTTT
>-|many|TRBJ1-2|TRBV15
CATSTRTYGYTF
TGTGCCACCAGCACCCGGACCTATGGCTACACCTTC
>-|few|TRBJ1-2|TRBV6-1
CASSRSVRGYGYTF
TGTGCCAGCAGTCGGTCCGTCAGGGGCTATGGCTACACCTTC